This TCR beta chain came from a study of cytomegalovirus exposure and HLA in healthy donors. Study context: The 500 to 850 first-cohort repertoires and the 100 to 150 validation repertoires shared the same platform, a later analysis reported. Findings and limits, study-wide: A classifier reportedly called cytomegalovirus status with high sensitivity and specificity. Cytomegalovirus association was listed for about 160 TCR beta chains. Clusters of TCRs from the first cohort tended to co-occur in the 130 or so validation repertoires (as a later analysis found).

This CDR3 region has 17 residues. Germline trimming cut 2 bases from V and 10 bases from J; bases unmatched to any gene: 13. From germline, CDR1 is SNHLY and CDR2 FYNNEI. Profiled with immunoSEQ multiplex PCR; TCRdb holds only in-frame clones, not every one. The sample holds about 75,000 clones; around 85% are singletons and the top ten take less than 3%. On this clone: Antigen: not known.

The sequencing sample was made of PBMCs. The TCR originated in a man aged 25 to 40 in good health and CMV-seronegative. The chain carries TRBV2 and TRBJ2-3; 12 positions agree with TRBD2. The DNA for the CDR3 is TGTGCCAGCAGTGAACTAGCGGGGGGGTCTATCTCCCTATCGCAGTATTTT. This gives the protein CASSELAGGSISLSQYF.